A selection of T cell receptor beta chains follows, all from one sample in a study of blood T cell repertoires in COVID-19. The table came from immunoSEQ multiplex PCR; TCRdb's copy has only in-frame clones and leaves some out. The table shows about 98,000 clones, with roughly 90% occurring only once. Input material: peripheral blood. These receptors all come from a woman aged 50 to 60 with COVID-19, enrolled during active disease. The CDR3 runs from the conserved cysteine through the conserved F or W. The D gene is left open where the match is weak. Clone size is stated in some rows and not others, as once, few, many or a class when expanded.

TRBV5-3	.	.	TRBJ1-4	CARNPEREGHEKLFF	TGTGCCAGAAACCCCGAGAGGGAGGGGCATGAAAAACTGTTTTTT
TRBV7-8	.	.	TRBJ1-5	CASSSLDLQSNQPQHF	TGTGCCAGCAGCTCCTTGGACTTACAGAGCAATCAGCCCCAGCATTTT
TRBV15	.	.	TRBJ1-1	CATSREFGQPNTEAFF	TGTGCCACCAGCAGAGAGTTCGGACAGCCGAACACTGAAGCTTTCTTT
TRBV27	.	.	TRBJ1-2	CASSFDSNYGYTF	TGTGCCAGCAGCTTCGACAGCAACTATGGCTACACCTTC
TRBV25-1	.	.	TRBJ1-2	CASSLNYGYTF	TGTGCCAGCAGTCTCAACTATGGCTACACCTTC
TRBV7-3	.	.	TRBJ1-6	CASSLIGQNNSPLHF	TGTGCCAGCAGCTTAATAGGACAGAATAATTCACCCCTCCACTTT
TRBV5-1	.	.	TRBJ2-7	CASSSIPTEEQYF	TGCGCCAGCAGCTCCATACCGACAGAAGAGCAGTACTTC
TRBV11-3	.	.	TRBJ1-2	CASSPGVADGYTF	TGTGCCAGCAGCCCCGGTGTTGCGGATGGCTACACCTTC
TRBV14	.	TRBD1	TRBJ1-6	CASSRSTGTGTSYNSPLHF	TGTGCCAGCAGCCGCTCGACCGGGACAGGAACGTCCTATAATTCACCCCTCCACTTT
TRBV19	.	TRBD1	TRBJ2-7	CASSIRTGGLEQYF	TGTGCCAGTAGTATTCGGACAGGGGGCTTAGAGCAGTACTTC
TRBV30	.	TRBD1	TRBJ1-2	CAWREGQGGNYGYTF	TGTGCCTGGAGGGAGGGACAGGGCGGTAACTATGGCTACACCTTC
TRBV5-1	.	TRBD1	TRBJ1-1	CASSSHGQGENTEAFF	TGCGCCAGCAGCTCCCACGGACAGGGAGAAAACACTGAAGCTTTCTTT
TRBV6-6	.	.	TRBJ1-1	CASSYTGTNTEAFF	TGTGCCAGCAGTTACACAGGGACCAACACTGAAGCTTTCTTT
TRBV9	once	TRBD1	TRBJ2-7	CASSVETGGDRQYF	TGTGCCAGCAGCGTAGAGACAGGGGGAGACCGGCAGTACTTC
TRBV12-5	.	.	TRBJ2-5	CASGSGTGIVETQYF	TGTGCTAGTGGTTCCGGAACAGGGATAGTAGAGACCCAGTACTTC
TRBV11-3	once	TRBD2	TRBJ2-7	CASSQAGEQYF	TGTGCCAGCAGCCAAGCGGGGGAGCAGTACTTC
TRBV3-1/TRBV3-2	once	.	TRBJ1-3	CASSRISGRISGNTIYF	TGTGCCAGCAGCCGAATCTCTGGGAGGATCTCTGGAAACACCATATATTTT